The 10 T cell receptor beta chains below all came from one sample that was sequenced in a study of graft-versus-host responses after intestinal transplantation. For these receptors, no antigen is known. Profiled with immunoSEQ multiplex PCR; TCRdb holds only in-frame clones, not every one. The table has about 71,000 clones, roughly 94% seen once. The sequencing here drew on unstimulated CD8+ T cells sorted from spleen or lymph node cells, taken before intestinal transplant. The receptor source for this set is a human donor who received an intestinal transplant.

The chain joins TRBV6-1 to TRBJ2-7; D remains unclear. V lost 3 bases to trimming and J lost 5 bases, with 17 bases between them. There are 15 residues in the CDR3. Germline CDR1 MNHNS, CDR2 SASEGT. The CDR3, as DNA: TGTGCCAGCAGTGAGCGCGACACCTCCGTCCACGAGCAGTACTTC. It encodes CASSERDTSVHEQYF.

The rearrangement joins TRBV7-9 to TRBJ2-7, with D unclear. The CDR3 runs to 12 residues. Germline V gives CDR1 SEHNR, CDR2 FQNEAQ (reference sequence). V was pared by 8 bases and J by 1 base, with 9 bases between. The CDR3 sequence is CASGPSSYEQYF. CDR3 DNA sequence: TGTGCCAGCGGTCCTTCTTCCTACGAGCAGTACTTC.

DNA for the CDR3: TGTGCCAGCAGTTTAATAGGGACTAGCGGCACAGATACGCAGTATTTT. As protein: CASSLIGTSGTDTQYF. This chain joins TRBV27 and TRBJ2-3; TRBD2 agrees at 10 bases. The germline V gene has CDR1 MNHEY and CDR2 SMNVEV (reference sequence). The CDR3 extends over 16 amino acids. The V gene end was trimmed by 2 bases and the J gene end by 1 base; junction bases not matched to a gene: 3.

The chain uses TRBV9 and TRBJ2-5; TRBD2 aligns across 7 bases. The germline V gene encodes CDR1 SGDLS and CDR2 YYNGEE. J gave up 4 bases and V 0 bases, and 0 bases lay outside the gene matches. This CDR3 has 13 amino acids. DNA for the CDR3: TGTGCCAGCAGCGTAGCTAGCGGAGAGACCCAGTACTTC. Protein sequence: CASSVASGETQYF.

The chain recombines TRBV18 with TRBJ1-2, with D perhaps TRBD1 (5 bases). The CDR3 sequence is 15 residues long. CDR1 and CDR2 from the germline V gene are KGHSH and LQKENI. Trimming removed 3 bases at V and 2 bases at J, with 13 bases between. CDR3 DNA sequence: TGTGCCAGCTCACCGCACAGGAGCACAAACTATGGCTACACCTTC. It translates to CASSPHRSTNYGYTF.

The chain recombines TRBV20-1 with TRBJ1-1; a weak D match, TRBD1 (6 bases). The length of the CDR3 is 11 residues. Looked up from germline, CDR1 is DFQATT and CDR2 is SNEGSKA (reference sequence). V lost 5 bases and J 6 bases, leaving 10 bases between the germline ends. The CDR3 DNA follows: TGCAGTGCTGTCGACAGGCCTGAAGCTTTCTTT. Its translation is CSAVDRPEAFF.

V gene TRBV7-9 combines with J gene TRBJ2-1; tentatively, D is TRBD1 (6 bases). This CDR3 is 15 amino acids long. Looked up from germline, CDR1 is SEHNR and CDR2 is FQNEAQ (reference sequence). V lost 3 bases and J 9 bases, leaving 18 bases between the germline ends. The CDR3 nucleotides read TGTGCCAGCAGCTTTGTACAGGGCCTAAACAGTGAGCAGTTCTTC. Encoded protein: CASSFVQGLNSEQFF.

Turning to this clone: At one end, the junction sequence differs from germline, possibly due to a read error. The chain joins TRBV6-1 to TRBJ2-5; D uncertain. The end of the DNA fits TRBJ2-7 better, so the J call may be wrong. From germline, CDR1 is MNHNS and CDR2 SASEGT. The CDR3 length is 13 residues. The CDR3 protein is CAGSNTLTREQYF. The CDR3 DNA is TGTGCCGGCAGTAACACCTTGACTCGCGAGCAGTACTTC.

The chain is built from TRBV10-3 and TRBJ1-2; 8 bases are a match to TRBD1. This CDR3 contains 14 residues. V dropped 9 bases and J dropped 1; count of bases not matched to a gene: 7. The germline CDR1 and CDR2 sequences are ENHRY and SYGVKD. CDR3 coding DNA: TGTGCCATTAGGACAGGGACAGATAACTATGGCTACACCTTC. Translating gives CAIRTGTDNYGYTF.

This chain connects TRBV6-5 to TRBJ2-1, with a weak D call TRBD2 (5 bases). In germline, CDR1 is MNHEY, CDR2 SVGAGI. The CDR3 extends over 13 amino acids. Trimming took 0 bases from V and 10 from J, leaving 10 bases between them. The CDR3 region has the DNA TGTGCCAGCAGTTACTCGGGGAGTTTAGAGCAGTTCTTC. Its translation is CASSYSGSLEQFF.